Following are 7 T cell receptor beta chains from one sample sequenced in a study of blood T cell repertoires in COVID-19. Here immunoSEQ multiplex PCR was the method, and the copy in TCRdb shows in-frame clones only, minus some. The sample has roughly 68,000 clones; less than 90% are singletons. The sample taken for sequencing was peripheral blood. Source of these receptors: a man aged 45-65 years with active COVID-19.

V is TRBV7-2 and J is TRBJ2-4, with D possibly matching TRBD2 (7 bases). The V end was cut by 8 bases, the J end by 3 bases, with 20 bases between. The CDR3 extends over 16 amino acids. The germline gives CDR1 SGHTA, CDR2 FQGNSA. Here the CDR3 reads CASEASGGPGKNIQYF. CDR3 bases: TGTGCCAGCGAGGCGTCCGGGGGGCCGGGCAAAAACATTCAGTACTTC. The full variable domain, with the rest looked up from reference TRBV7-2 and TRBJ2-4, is GAGVSQSPSNKVTEKGKDVELRCDPISGHTALYWYRQSLGQGLEFLIYFQGNSAPDKSGLPSDRFSAERTGGSVSTLTIQRTQQEDSAVYLCASEASGGPGKNIQYFGAGTRLSVL.

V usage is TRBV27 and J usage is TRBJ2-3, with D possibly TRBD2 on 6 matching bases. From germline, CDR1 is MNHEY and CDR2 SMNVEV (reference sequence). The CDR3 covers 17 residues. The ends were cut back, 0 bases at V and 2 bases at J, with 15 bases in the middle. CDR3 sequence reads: CASSLSGWLAVTDTQYF. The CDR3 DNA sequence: TGTGCCAGCAGTTTATCGGGGTGGTTAGCGGTCACAGATACGCAGTATTTT.

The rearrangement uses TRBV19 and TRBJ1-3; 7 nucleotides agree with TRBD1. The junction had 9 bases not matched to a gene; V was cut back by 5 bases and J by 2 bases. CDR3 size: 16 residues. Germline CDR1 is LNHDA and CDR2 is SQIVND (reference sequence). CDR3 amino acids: CASSPWTGLAGNTIYF. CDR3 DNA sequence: TGTGCCAGTAGTCCATGGACAGGCCTCGCTGGAAACACCATATATTTT.

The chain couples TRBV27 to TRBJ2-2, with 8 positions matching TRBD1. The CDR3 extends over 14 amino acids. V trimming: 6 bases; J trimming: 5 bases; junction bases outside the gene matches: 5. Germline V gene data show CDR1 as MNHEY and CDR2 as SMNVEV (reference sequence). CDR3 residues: CASSTGGRTGELFF. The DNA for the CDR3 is TGTGCCAGCAGCACAGGGGGGAGAACCGGGGAGCTGTTTTTT.

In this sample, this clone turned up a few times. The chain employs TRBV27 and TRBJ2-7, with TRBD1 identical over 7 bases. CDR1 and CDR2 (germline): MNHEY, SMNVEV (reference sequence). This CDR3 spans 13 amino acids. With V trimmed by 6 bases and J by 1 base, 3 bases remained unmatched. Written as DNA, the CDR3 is TGTGCCAGCAGGGACAGGAAGTCCTACGAGCAGTACTTC. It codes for CASRDRKSYEQYF.

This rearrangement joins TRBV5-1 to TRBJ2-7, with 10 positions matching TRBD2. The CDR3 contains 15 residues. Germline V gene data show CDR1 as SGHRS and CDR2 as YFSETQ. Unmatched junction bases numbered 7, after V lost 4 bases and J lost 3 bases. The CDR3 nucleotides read TGCGCCAGCAGCACTCGACTAGCGGGCCTCTACGAGCAGTACTTC. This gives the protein CASSTRLAGLYEQYF.

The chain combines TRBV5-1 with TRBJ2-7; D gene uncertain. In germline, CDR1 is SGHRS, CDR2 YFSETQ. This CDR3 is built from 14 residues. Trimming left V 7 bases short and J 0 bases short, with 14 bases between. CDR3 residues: CASGLLDTSYEQYF. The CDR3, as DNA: TGCGCCAGCGGGCTTCTGGATACCTCCTACGAGCAGTACTTC.